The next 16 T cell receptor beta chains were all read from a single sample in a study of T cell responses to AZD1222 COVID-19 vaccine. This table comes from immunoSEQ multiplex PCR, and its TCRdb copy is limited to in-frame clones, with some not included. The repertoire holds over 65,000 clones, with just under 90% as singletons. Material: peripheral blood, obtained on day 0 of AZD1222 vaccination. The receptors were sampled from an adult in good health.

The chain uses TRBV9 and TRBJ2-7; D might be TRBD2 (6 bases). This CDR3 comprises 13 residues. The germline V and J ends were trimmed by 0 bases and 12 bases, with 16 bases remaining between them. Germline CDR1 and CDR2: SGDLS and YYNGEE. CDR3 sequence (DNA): TGTGCCAGCAGCGTAGGCTTTGAAGGGACTGGGTACTTC. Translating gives CASSVGFEGTGYF.

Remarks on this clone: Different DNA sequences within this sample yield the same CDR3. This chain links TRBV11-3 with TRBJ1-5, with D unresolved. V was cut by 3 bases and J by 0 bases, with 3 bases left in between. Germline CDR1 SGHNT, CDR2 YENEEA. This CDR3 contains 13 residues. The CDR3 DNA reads TGTGCCAGCAGCTTCTATAGCAATCAGCCCCAGCATTTT. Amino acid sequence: CASSFYSNQPQHF. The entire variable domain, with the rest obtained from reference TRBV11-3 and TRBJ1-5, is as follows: EAGVVQSPRYKIIEKKQPVAFWCNPISGHNTLYWYLQNLGQGPELLIRYENEEAVDDSQLPKDRFSAERLKGVDSTLKIQPAELGDSAVYLCASSFYSNQPQHFGDGTRLSIL.

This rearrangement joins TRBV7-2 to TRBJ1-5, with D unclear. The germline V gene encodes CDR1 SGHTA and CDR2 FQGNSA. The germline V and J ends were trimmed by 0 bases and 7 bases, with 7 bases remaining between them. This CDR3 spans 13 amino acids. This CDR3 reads CASSLAREQPQHF. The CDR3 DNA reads TGTGCCAGCAGCTTAGCCCGGGAACAGCCCCAGCATTTT.

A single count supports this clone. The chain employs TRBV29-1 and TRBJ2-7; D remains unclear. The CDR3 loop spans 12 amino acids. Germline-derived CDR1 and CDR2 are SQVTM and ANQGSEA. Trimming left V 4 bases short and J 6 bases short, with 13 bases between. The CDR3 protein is CSVVTAASEQYF. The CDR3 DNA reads TGCAGCGTTGTTACAGCCGCGAGCGAGCAGTACTTC.

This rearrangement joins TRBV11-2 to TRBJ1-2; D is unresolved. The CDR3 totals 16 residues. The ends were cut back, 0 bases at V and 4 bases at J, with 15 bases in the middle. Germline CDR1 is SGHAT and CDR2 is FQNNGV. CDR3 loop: CASSLDGGRKTYGYTF. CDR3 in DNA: TGTGCCAGCAGCTTAGATGGAGGGCGGAAGACCTATGGCTACACCTTC.

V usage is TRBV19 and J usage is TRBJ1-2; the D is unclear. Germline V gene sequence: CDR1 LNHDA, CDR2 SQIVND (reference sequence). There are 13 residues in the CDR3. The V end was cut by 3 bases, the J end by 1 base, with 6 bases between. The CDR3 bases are TGTGCCAGTAGTATCCTAATTAACTATGGCTACACCTTC. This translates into CASSILINYGYTF.

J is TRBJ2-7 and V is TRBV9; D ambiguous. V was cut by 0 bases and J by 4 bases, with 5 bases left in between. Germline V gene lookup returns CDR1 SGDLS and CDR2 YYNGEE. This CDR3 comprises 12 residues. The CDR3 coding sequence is TGTGCCAGCAGCGTAGACGTGTACGAGCAGTACTTC. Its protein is CASSVDVYEQYF. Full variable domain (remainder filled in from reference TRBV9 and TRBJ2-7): DSGVTQTPKHLITATGQRVTLRCSPRSGDLSVYWYQQSLDQGLQFLIQYYNGEERAKGNILERFSAQQFPDLHSELNLSSLELGDSALYFCASSVDVYEQYFGPGTRLTVT.

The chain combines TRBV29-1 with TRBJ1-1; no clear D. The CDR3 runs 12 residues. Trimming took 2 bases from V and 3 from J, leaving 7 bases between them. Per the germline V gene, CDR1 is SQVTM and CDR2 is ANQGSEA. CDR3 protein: CSVELGYTEAFF. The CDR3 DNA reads TGCAGCGTTGAACTGGGTTACACTGAAGCTTTCTTT.

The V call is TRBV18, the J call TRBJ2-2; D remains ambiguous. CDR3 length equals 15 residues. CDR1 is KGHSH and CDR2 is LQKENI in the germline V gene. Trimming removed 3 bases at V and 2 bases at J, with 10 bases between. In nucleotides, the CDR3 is TGTGCCAGCTCACCCCCTACCAGAAACACCGGGGAGCTGTTTTTT. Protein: CASSPPTRNTGELFF.

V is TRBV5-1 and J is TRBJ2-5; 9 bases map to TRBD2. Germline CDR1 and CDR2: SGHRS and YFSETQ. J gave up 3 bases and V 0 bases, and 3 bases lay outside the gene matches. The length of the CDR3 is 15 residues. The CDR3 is CASSLVVAGEETQYF. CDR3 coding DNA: TGCGCCAGCAGCTTGGTAGTAGCGGGGGAAGAGACCCAGTACTTC.

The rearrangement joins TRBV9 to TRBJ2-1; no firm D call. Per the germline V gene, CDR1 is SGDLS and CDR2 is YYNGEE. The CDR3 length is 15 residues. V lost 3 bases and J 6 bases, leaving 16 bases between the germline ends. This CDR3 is CASSALDPNRNEQFF. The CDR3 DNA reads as TGTGCCAGCAGCGCCCTGGATCCCAATCGCAATGAGCAGTTCTTC.

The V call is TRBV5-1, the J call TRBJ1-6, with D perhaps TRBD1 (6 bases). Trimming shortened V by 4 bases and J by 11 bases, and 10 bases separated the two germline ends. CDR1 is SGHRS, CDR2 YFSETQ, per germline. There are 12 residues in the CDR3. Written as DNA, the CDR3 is TGCGCCAGCAGCGTACAGGGCACACCCCTCCACTTT. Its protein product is CASSVQGTPLHF.

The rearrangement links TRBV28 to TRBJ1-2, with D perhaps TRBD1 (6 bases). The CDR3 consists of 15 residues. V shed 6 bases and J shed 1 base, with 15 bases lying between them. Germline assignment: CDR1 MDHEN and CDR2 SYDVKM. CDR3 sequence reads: CASRKTGPGNYGYTF. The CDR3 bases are TGTGCCAGCAGAAAGACAGGACCCGGTAACTATGGCTACACCTTC.

CDR3 sequence (DNA): TGTGCCAGCAGCTTAAAGGGTGATGCTGAAGCTTTCTTT. Translated: CASSLKGDAEAFF. V gene TRBV11-3 combines with J gene TRBJ1-1; D is undetermined. V dropped 2 bases and J dropped 6 bases, with 10 bases sitting between them. The CDR3 loop spans 13 amino acids. Per the germline V gene, CDR1 is SGHNT and CDR2 is YENEEA. Supplemented by reference TRBV11-3 and TRBJ1-1, the full variable domain reads EAGVVQSPRYKIIEKKQPVAFWCNPISGHNTLYWYLQNLGQGPELLIRYENEEAVDDSQLPKDRFSAERLKGVDSTLKIQPAELGDSAVYLCASSLKGDAEAFFGQGTRLTVV.

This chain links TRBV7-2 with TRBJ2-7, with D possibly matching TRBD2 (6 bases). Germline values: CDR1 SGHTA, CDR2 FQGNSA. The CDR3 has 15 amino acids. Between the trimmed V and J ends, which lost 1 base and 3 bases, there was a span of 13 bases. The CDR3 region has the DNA TGTGCCAGCAGCTTAGGTCCGGGGGAAAGCTACGAGCAGTACTTC. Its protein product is CASSLGPGESYEQYF.

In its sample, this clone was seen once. CDR3 region: CASSLDTNSGNTIYF. CDR3 nucleotide sequence: TGTGCCAGCAGTCTGGACACTAACTCTGGAAACACCATATATTTT. The J gene is TRBJ1-3, the V gene TRBV27, with D possibly TRBD1 on 5 matching bases. Looked up from germline, CDR1 is MNHEY and CDR2 is SMNVEV (reference sequence). CDR3 size: 15 residues. Deletions cut 5 bases from V and 0 bases from J, with 11 bases between.